This TCR beta chain comes out of a study of cytomegalovirus exposure and HLA in healthy donors (TCRdb year 2017). Background for the entire study: In an earlier analysis of under 600 of the donors, 276 Gb of sequence data and 100 million or so unique TCR beta sequences from about 180 million T cells were reported. An early release that covered around 590 HLA-typed donors contained approximately 290 gigabases of sequencing data and tens of millions of unique TCR sequences. Of the roughly 390 genotyped donors, 65% to 90% were placed in the genetic ancestry cluster associated with self-reported Caucasian donors. The aim of the study was to test whether cataloging public T cell receptors could identify signatures of past pathogen exposure. The study used immunosequencing to profile the T cell repertoires of 670 or so subjects and linked those repertoires to cytomegalovirus serostatus. Besides the first cohort of approximately 710 subjects, a separate validation cohort made up of roughly 120 different subjects was used. To predict cytomegalovirus infection status, the study combined high-throughput TCR immunosequencing, statistical association of individual TCRs with disease status, and machine learning. A later analysis re-analyzed previously published TCR beta repertoires from 650 to 800 donors and added high-resolution HLA genotyping to study TCR occurrence patterns. The later analysis used no new phenotypic data to find candidate immune exposures, relying instead on TCR beta sequences and their occurrence across donors. An earlier analysis of 500 to 750 of the donors applied high-throughput TCR beta sequencing to assess whether each TCR beta V gene segment acted as functional or pseudogenic. Donor age, sex, ethnicity and CMV serostatus were compiled alongside the repertoire data. A later genetic analysis took genome-wide SNP genotypes for about 65% of the roughly 670 donors and used that subset as a discovery cohort. Every discovery cohort repertoire had been produced on one sequencing platform. Class I and class II HLA loci were covered by the typing at four-digit resolution. The number of typed donors differed by locus: roughly 620-640 for A, B, C, DRB1 and DQB1; 500 to 550 for DQA1; some 590 for DPA1; and about 450 for DPB1. Five DR-DQ haplotypes were treated as single units for association and clustering because of strong linkage in the cohort. Among approximately 370 genotyped donors of the cohort, an average of about 220,000 unique TCR beta nucleotide sequences was sequenced per donor, of which roughly 17% were non-productive.

The library was produced with the immunoSEQ multiplex PCR assay. The multiplex PCR relied on a mix of 60 forward primers for TCR Vbeta segments and 13 reverse primers for TCR Jbeta segments. A multiplex PCR assay on genomic DNA amplified the CDR3 region of rearranged TCR beta genes. The amplified TCR beta libraries were sequenced on the Illumina HiSeq System as 87-base-pair reads. As for how the authors treated the data: A later analysis tallied tens of millions of unique TCR beta chains across the 700 or so repertoires, and about 10 million of those chains were shared by two or more donors. Raw reads were error-corrected and collapsed into unique sequences by a nearest-neighbor algorithm in which closely related sequences were merged to remove PCR and sequencing errors. Alignment of CDR3 sequences to IMGT reference sequences was used to assign V, D and J gene segments. For a sequence to be retained, at least a six-nucleotide match to both a V gene segment and a J gene segment was required. A rearrangement counted as productive if the CDR3 had no stop codons and remained in frame with V and J, and every other rearrangement counted as non-productive. CDR3 was defined according to IMGT convention as the region running from the second conserved V-encoded cysteine to the conserved J-encoded phenylalanine. Sequences without an unambiguous match to a single V gene segment were excluded from the earlier analysis of approximately 560 of the donors. An earlier analysis of a few hundred of the donors classified V segments as functional when productive rearrangements were above 56.7% and as segregating when the standard deviation between donors was above 5%. A statistical classification framework was built for diagnosing cytomegalovirus status from the catalog of TCR beta chain sequences. V and J gene assignment, in a later analysis, came from comparing TCR nucleotide sequences with IMGT/GENE-DB human TR gene sequences. Using the TCRdist pipeline, a later analysis assigned CDR3 sequences along with most-parsimonious VDJ recombination scenarios. In a later analysis, each TCR beta chain was defined by its CDR3 amino acid sequence together with its V-gene family, and reads lacking a unique V-gene family were excluded. To address suspected cross-contamination and a sequencing artifact, a later analysis removed 550 to 750 highly shared, low-generation-probability nucleotide sequences. In a later analysis, a clonal expansion index was calculated for each public chain from normalized within-repertoire ranks of inferred template counts. A later analysis computed generation probabilities with a VDJ recombination model fitted to out-of-frame rearrangements, and checked the results against IGoR. In a later analysis, hypergeometric tests were used to score TCR-TCR, TCR-HLA and TCR-CMV co-occurrence, with a repertoire-size bias correction applied to TCR pairs. False discovery rates were estimated in a later analysis by permuting HLA or CMV assignments 20 times. In a later analysis, co-occurring TCRs were grouped with DBSCAN, and TCRdist sequence similarity was added when clustering was performed within HLA-allele-positive subsets. Co-occurrence clustering excluded repertoires with fewer than 30,000 or more than 120,000 public chains, plus five with anomalous nucleotide sharing. Imported from immuneACCESS, the table was reduced by TCRdb to in-frame sequences with V and J called. These copies leave out some clones; in studies compared against another copy, an unresolved V gene accounts for under half, and the cause of the remainder is not known. V and J calls and clone size follow that table, whereas D and trimming were derived from the DNA. Recorded for this sample are some 140,000 clones; approximately 70% of them occurred a single time. Of the sample, 1% to 1.5% falls within the top ten clones.

The study at large found these results: Compared with equally common non-associated chains, HLA-associated TCR beta chains in a later analysis were more clonally expanded and had lower generation probabilities. The 87-base-pair reads could not distinguish some IMGT-functional V segments, including TRBV6-2 and TRBV6-3, so those segments were excluded. A later genetic analysis reported fewer N-insertions in productive TCRs among donors in an Asian-associated ancestry cluster than the roughly 670-donor mean. A later analysis found that TCR association rates varied across HLA loci, with DRB1 alleles showing the most associated TCRs and HLA-C alleles the fewest. A further reported finding was that TCR beta sequences accurately predicted the HLA-A and HLA-B alleles for most subjects in the first cohort. A later analysis reported that several top co-occurrence clusters appeared linked to parvovirus B19, influenza, CMV and Epstein-Barr virus. Linkage disequilibrium might explain the correlated functional status among segregating V segments, but an unknown experimental factor could not be excluded. In a later genetic analysis, a missense DCLRE1C variant was associated with V-gene and J-gene trimming of TCR beta chains, and the association was replicated in an independent cohort. Broadly in line with IMGT annotations, most TCR beta V segments showed up in productive rearrangements about 87% or about 30% of the time in an earlier analysis of several hundred of the donors. A group of highly shared sequence variants was considered likely to be a technical artifact of the sequencing pipeline. The authors suggested that the approach could potentially be extended to other disease states and immunological phenotypes. For the cohort, immune exposure information was limited to CMV serostatus. The classifier was reported to diagnose cytomegalovirus status with high specificity and sensitivity in both the original cohort and the validation cohort. The study gave a list of under 200 TCR beta chains associated with cytomegalovirus. The cohort was sequenced for TCR beta chains only, and without alpha or paired-chain data the features that could be detected were limited. Most TCR sequences were observed very rarely across donors, whereas some public TCRs were present in many individuals. Because counts were too low, about 18 rarely observed V segments, including chromosome 9 orphons, were excluded from the earlier analysis of around 590 of the donors. Assigning TCR associations to individual alleles was difficult when HLA alleles, especially DR and DQ, strongly co-occurred. Because HLA typing was missing for some donors at each locus, association tests included only the typed subset. In vitro tests confirmed that three of the cytomegalovirus-associated TCR beta chains recognize cytomegalovirus antigens. Presence/absence analyses assumed roughly uniform sequencing depth across donors, an assumption that may not hold. In a later analysis, most CMV-associated TCR beta chains were found to appear HLA-restricted, with HLA associations seemingly driven largely by CMV exposure. Specific HLA alleles were associated with 15,000 to 20,000 TCR beta sequences at a false discovery rate of 0.05 in a later analysis.

The cohort consisted of 600 to 700 healthy bone marrow donors. Cohort members were all nominally healthy when sampled, although unrecorded immune exposures were likely present. The donor tested CMV seronegative, placing the donor among the 350 or so seronegative members of the cohort. A peripheral blood sample was collected from each donor, and TCR beta sequencing was performed on peripheral blood mononuclear cells. Genomic DNA extraction from the blood cell samples was performed with the Qiagen DNeasy Blood Extraction Kit. The CDR3 starts with the cysteine, ends with the phenylalanine, and has 15 residues. Only the CDR3 DNA stays, 45 bases, in frame from base 1. The germline V gene sets CDR1 to SGDLS and CDR2 to YYNGEE. Trimming accounts for 4 bases at V and 9 bases at J, while the number of junction bases matched to no gene is 10. This clone was picked up a small number of times. This clone's antigen is unknown. Base quality data are lacking; no much larger clone is found one base away.

This receptor chain uses TRBV9 and TRBJ1-6; 7 nucleotides in the junction match TRBD1. The origin of this receptor is a woman aged 40 to 49 in good health and CMV-seronegative. Input material: PBMCs. CDR3 region: CASSPEGTVGSPLHF. In nucleotides, the sequence is TGTGCCAGCAGCCCAGAGGGGACAGTCGGTTCACCCCTCCACTTT. Reference TRBV9 and TRBJ1-6 proteins supply the regions before and after the CDR3; the full variable domain is: DSGVTQTPKHLITATGQRVTLRCSPRSGDLSVYWYQQSLDQGLQFLIQYYNGEERAKGNILERFSAQQFPDLHSELNLSSLELGDSALYFCASSPEGTVGSPLHFGNGTRLTVT.